This T cell receptor (beta chain) was retrieved from a study of cytomegalovirus exposure and HLA in healthy donors. Primers for the PCR totalled 60 Vbeta and 13 Jbeta. TCRdb keeps only in-frame clones here, not all; method: immunoSEQ multiplex PCR. The table has around 190,000 clones, about 80% seen once. V lost 5 bases to trimming and J lost 3 bases; unmatched junction nucleotides: 6. CDR3 length: 14 amino acids. Germline V lookup: CDR1 SGHRS, CDR2 YFSETQ. The study's findings and limits: Most TCR sequences proved rare, with some public TCRs found in many donors. The study put around 180 TCR beta chains on its list as cytomegalovirus-associated.

Regarding this clone: Its target is not known.

The receptor's source is a woman in her 40s in good health and CMV-seronegative. This chain uses TRBV5-1 with TRBJ1-1; the match to TRBD1 covers 8 bases. Sequenced material: PBMCs. The CDR3 spells CASRRTGGDTEAFF. In DNA form, the CDR3 reads TGCGCCAGCAGGAGAACAGGGGGTGACACTGAAGCTTTCTTT.